Reported below is one TCR beta chain. The sample has other DNA sequences that encode this CDR3 too. The method was immunoSEQ multiplex PCR; TCRdb's version includes in-frame clones alone and lacks a portion of them. The repertoire holds around 160,000 clones, with over 80% as singletons. CDR1 and CDR2 from the germline V gene are LNHDA and SQIVND (reference sequence). CDR3 length: 16 residues. The J segment lost 1 base and the V segment lost 1 base, leaving 2 bases of the junction unmatched. These data belong to a study of cytomegalovirus exposure and HLA in healthy donors. Study at large: The roughly 660 first-cohort repertoires shared a platform with the roughly 120 validation repertoires, as reported in a later analysis.

The specimen was PBMCs. The sequence derives from a young man in good health and CMV-seropositive. This chain connects TRBV19 to TRBJ2-3; TRBD2 aligns across 10 bases. Here the CDR3 reads CASSIGLAGGTDTQYF. The CDR3 DNA is TGTGCCAGTAGTATAGGTCTAGCGGGGGGCACAGATACGCAGTATTTT.